The present entry profiles one TCR beta chain with its context. Original methodology: The authors estimated nucleated cell counts from reference gene primer amplification. The protocol was immunoSEQ multiplex PCR, while the TCRdb copy is restricted to in-frame clones and leaves out a portion. From that table come the V and J calls and clone size; the DNA was used to work out D and trimming. Among 85,000 to 100,000 clones listed, over 75% were seen once. Germline V gives CDR1 SNHLY, CDR2 FYNNEI. V lost 7 bases and J 5 bases, leaving 12 bases between the germline ends. The CDR3 runs 13 residues. The sample originates from a study of blood T cell repertoires in COVID-19.

The receptor's source is a man between 60 and 70 years old with acute or convalescent COVID-19. The rearrangement uses TRBV2 and TRBJ2-1, with a tentative D call TRBD2 (6 bases). Specimen: peripheral blood. CDR3 DNA sequence: TGTGCCAGCACCCTGGGCGGGAACAATGAGCAGTTCTTC. Its translation: CASTLGGNNEQFF.